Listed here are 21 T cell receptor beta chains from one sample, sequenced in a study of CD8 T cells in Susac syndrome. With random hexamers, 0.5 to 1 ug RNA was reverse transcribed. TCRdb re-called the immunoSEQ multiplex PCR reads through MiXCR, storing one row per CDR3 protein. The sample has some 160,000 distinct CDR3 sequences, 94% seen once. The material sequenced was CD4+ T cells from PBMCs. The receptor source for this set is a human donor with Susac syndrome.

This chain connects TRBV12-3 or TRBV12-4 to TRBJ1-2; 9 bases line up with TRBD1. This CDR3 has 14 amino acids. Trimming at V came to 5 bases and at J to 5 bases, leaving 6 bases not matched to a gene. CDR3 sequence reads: CASSGTGGGYGYTF. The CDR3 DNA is TGTGCCAGCAGTGGCACAGGGGGCGGATATGGCTACACCTTC.

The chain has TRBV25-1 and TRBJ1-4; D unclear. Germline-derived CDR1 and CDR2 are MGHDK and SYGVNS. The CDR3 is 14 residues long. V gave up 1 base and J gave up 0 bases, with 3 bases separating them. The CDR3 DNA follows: TGTGCCAGCAGTGAATCTACAACTAATGAAAAACTGTTTTTT. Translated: CASSESTTNEKLFF.

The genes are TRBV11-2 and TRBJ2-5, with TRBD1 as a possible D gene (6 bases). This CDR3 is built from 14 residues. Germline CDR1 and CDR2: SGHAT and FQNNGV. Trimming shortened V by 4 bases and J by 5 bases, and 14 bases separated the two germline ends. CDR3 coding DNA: TGTGCCAGCAGCTCGGGGCAGGGGATGGAGACCCAGTACTTC. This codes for CASSSGQGMETQYF.

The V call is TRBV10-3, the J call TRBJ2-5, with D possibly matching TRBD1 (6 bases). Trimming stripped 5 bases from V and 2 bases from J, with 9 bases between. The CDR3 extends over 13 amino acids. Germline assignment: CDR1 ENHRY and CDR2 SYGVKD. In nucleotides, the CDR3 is TGTGCCATCAGTATCGGACAGCAAGAGACCCAGTACTTC. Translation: CAISIGQQETQYF.

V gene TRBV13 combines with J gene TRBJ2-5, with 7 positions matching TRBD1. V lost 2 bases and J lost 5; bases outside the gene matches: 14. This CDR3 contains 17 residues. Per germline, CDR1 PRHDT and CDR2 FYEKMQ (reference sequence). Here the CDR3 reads CASSLSVGTGAMETQYF. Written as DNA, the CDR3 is TGTGCCAGCAGCTTATCTGTTGGAACAGGGGCGATGGAGACCCAGTACTTC. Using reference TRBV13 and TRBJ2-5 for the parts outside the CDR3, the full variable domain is AAGVIQSPRHLIKEKRETATLKCYPIPRHDTVYWYQQGPGQDPQFLISFYEKMQSDKGSIPDRFSAQQFSDYHSELNMSSLELGDSALYFCASSLSVGTGAMETQYFGPGTRLLVL.

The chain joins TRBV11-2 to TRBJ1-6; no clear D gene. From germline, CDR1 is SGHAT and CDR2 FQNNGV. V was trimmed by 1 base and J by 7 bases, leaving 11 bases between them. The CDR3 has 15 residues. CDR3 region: CASSLATVTNSPLHF. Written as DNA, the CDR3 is TGTGCCAGCAGCTTAGCAACGGTGACAAATTCACCCCTCCACTTT.

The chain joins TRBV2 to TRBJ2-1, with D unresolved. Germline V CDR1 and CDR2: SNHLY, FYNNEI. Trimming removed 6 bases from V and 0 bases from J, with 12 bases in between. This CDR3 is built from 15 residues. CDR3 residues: CASRDAGRSYNEQFF. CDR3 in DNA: TGTGCCAGCAGGGACGCCGGGCGCTCCTACAATGAGCAGTTCTTC.

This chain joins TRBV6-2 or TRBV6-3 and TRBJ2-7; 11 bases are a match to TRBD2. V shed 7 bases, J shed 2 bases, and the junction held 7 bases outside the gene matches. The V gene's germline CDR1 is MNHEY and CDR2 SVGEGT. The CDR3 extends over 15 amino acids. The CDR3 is CASTALAGATYEQYF. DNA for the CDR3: TGTGCCAGCACAGCACTAGCGGGGGCTACCTACGAGCAGTACTTC.

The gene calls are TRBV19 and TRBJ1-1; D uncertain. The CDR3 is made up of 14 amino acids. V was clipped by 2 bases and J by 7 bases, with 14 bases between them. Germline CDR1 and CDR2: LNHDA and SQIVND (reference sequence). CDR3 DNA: TGTGCCAGTAGTATATGGGGAATCGGCGTTGAAGCTTTCTTT. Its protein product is CASSIWGIGVEAFF.

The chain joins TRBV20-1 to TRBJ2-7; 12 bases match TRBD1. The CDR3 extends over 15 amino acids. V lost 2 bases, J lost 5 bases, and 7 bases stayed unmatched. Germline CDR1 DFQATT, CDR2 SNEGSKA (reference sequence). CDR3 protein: CSARSPGQGADEQYF. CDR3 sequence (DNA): TGCAGTGCTAGATCACCGGGACAGGGGGCTGACGAGCAGTACTTC.

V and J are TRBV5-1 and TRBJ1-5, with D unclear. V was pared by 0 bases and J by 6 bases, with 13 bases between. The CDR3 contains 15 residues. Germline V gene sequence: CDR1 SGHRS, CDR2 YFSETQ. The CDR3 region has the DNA TGCGCCAGCAGCTTGGATTGGGGTTCAGGTCAGCCCCAGCATTTT. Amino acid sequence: CASSLDWGSGQPQHF.

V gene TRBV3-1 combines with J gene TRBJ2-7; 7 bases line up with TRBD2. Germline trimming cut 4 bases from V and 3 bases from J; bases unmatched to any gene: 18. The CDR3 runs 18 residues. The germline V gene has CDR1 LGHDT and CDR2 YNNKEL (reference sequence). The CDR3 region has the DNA TGTGCCAGCAGCCTTTCGACGGTGTCGGGGGGACTCCTCTACGAGCAGTACTTC. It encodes CASSLSTVSGGLLYEQYF.

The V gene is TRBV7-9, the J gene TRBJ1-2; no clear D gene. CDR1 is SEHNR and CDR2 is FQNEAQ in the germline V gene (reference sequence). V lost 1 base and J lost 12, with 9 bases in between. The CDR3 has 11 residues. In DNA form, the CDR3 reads TGTGCCAGCAGCTTAGACAGCTTGGACACCTTC. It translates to CASSLDSLDTF.

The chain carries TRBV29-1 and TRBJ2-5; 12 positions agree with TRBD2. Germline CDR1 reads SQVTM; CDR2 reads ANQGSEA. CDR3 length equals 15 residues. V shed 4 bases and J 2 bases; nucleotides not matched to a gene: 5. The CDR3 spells CSVGLAGGPQETQYF. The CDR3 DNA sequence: TGCAGCGTTGGTCTAGCGGGGGGGCCTCAAGAGACCCAGTACTTC.

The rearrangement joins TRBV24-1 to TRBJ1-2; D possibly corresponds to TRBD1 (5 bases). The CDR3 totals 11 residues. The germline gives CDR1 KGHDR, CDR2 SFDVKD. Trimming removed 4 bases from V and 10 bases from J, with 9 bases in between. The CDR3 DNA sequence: TGTGCCACCAGTGAGGCGGGACCCTACACCTTC. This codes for CATSEAGPYTF.

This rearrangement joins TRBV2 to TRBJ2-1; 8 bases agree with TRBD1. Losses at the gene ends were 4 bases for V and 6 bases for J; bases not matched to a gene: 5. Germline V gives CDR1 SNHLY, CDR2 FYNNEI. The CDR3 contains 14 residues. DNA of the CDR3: TGTGCCAGCAGTGCGCAGGGGGCAGGCAATGAGCAGTTCTTC. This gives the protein CASSAQGAGNEQFF.

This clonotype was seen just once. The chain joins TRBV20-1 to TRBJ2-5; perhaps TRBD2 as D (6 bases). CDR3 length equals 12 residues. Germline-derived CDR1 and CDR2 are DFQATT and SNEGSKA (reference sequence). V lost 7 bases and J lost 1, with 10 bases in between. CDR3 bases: TGCAGTGGGGGGGACCGCCAAGAGACCCAGTACTTC. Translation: CSGGDRQETQYF.

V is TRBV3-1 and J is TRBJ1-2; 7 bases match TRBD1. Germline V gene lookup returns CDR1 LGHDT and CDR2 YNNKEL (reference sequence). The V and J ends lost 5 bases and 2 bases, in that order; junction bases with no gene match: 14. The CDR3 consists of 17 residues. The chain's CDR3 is CASSFEWDSSGNYGYTF. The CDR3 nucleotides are TGTGCCAGCAGCTTCGAATGGGACAGTTCTGGAAACTATGGCTACACCTTC.

The CDR3 loop is CASSLSITPLAEQYF. The DNA for the CDR3 is TGTGCCAGCAGCTTGTCGATCACCCCTCTTGCCGAGCAGTACTTC. V is TRBV5-6 and J is TRBJ2-7; no clear D gene. The V gene's germline CDR1 is SGHDT and CDR2 YYEEEE. CDR3 size: 15 residues. V lost 1 base and J 6 bases, leaving 17 bases between the germline ends.

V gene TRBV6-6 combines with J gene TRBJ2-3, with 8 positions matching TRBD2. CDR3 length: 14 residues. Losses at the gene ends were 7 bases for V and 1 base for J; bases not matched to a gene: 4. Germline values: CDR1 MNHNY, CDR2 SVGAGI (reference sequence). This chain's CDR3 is CASTTTSGTDTQYF. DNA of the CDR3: TGTGCCAGCACCACGACTAGCGGCACAGATACGCAGTATTTT.

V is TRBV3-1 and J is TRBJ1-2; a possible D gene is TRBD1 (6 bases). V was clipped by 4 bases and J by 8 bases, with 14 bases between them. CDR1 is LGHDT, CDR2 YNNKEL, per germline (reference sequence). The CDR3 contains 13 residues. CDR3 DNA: TGTGCCAGCAGCCCCGGACAGCCTTCGGGCTACACCTTC. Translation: CASSPGQPSGYTF.